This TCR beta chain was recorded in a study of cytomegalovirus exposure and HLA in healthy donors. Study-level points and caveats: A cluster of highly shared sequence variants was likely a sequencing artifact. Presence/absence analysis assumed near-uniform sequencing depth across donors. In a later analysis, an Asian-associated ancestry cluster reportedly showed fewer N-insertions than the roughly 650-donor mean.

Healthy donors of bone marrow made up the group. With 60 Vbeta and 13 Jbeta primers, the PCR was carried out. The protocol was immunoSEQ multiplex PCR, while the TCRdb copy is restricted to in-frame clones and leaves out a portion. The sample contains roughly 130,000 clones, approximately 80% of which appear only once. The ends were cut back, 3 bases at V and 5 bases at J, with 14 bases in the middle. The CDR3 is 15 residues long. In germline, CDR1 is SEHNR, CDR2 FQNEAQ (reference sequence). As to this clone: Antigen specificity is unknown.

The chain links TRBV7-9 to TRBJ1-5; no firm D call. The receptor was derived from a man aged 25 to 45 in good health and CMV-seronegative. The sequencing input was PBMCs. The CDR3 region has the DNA TGTGCCAGCAGCTTTCGGGAGAGTGGAGATCAGCCCCAGCATTTT. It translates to CASSFRESGDQPQHF.